This T cell receptor (beta chain) was recovered during a study of cytomegalovirus exposure and HLA in healthy donors. PCR primers comprised 60 Vbeta and 13 Jbeta primers. Assay used: immunoSEQ multiplex PCR; TCRdb lists only in-frame clones, some missing. The data show about 200,000 clones, approximately 80% seen once. CDR3 length: 14 residues. Per germline, CDR1 MNHEY and CDR2 SMNVEV (reference sequence). Trimming removed 3 bases from V and 1 base from J, with 7 bases in between. The sequence was obtained from a woman younger than 35 in good health and CMV-seronegative. The sample was PBMCs. This chain joins TRBV27 and TRBJ1-5; D gene uncertain. The CDR3 coding sequence is TGTGCCAGCAGTTTTGAGGGAAGCAATCAGCCCCAGCATTTT. This sequence encodes CASSFEGSNQPQHF.